These 8 T cell receptor beta chains share one sample of origin, sequenced in a study of shared clonotypes between healthy human individuals. Here immunoSEQ multiplex PCR was the method, and the copy in TCRdb shows in-frame clones only, minus some. The data contain fewer than 1.6 million clones, approximately 98.5% of them singletons. Sequenced input: naive CD4+ T cells sorted from blood. The subset is: CD45RA+ positively selected. The receptor source for this set is a young man in good health.

J is TRBJ1-2 and V is TRBV27; D is unclear. The CDR3 sequence is 13 residues long. CDR1 MNHEY and CDR2 SMNVEV come from the germline V gene (reference sequence). V dropped 3 bases and J dropped 7 bases, with 12 bases sitting between them. The chain's CDR3 is CASSFSLLGGYTF. The CDR3 coding sequence is TGTGCCAGCAGTTTCTCCCTCCTTGGTGGCTACACCTTC.

The chain couples TRBV28 to TRBJ2-7; D is perhaps TRBD2 (5 bases). The V and J ends lost 6 bases and 3 bases respectively, with 9 bases between them. The CDR3 is 12 amino acids. Germline V gene lookup returns CDR1 MDHEN and CDR2 SYDVKM. This chain's CDR3 is CASSGLFYEQYF. CDR3 DNA sequence: TGTGCCAGCAGCGGACTTTTCTACGAGCAGTACTTC.

The DNA for the CDR3 is TGTGCCTGGAGTTCGGACAGGGGGCTAGAGACCCAGTACTTC. Translation gives CAWSSDRGLETQYF. J is TRBJ2-5 and V is TRBV30; 11 bases are shared with TRBD1. Germline-derived CDR1 and CDR2 are GTSNPN and SVGIG (reference sequence). V gave up 2 bases and J gave up 4 bases; unmatched junction bases: 3. CDR3 length equals 14 residues.

V is TRBV7-2 and J is TRBJ2-7; D unclear. The CDR3 is made up of 15 amino acids. Trimming removed 3 bases from V and 4 bases from J, with 16 bases in between. Germline V gene data show CDR1 as SGHTA and CDR2 as FQGNSA. Here the CDR3 DNA reads TGTGCCAGCAGCTTCCGGGCCCCTAATCCTTACGAGCAGTACTTC. This gives the protein CASSFRAPNPYEQYF.

This clone was seen once. Other DNA sequences in the same sample also yield this CDR3. V is TRBV18 and J is TRBJ2-7; possible D gene TRBD1, 6 bases. CDR1 and CDR2 from the germline V gene are KGHSH and LQKENI. The length of the CDR3 is 14 residues. The V and J ends lost 1 base and 1 base respectively, with 8 bases between them. The CDR3 sequence: CASSPQQGSYEQYF. The CDR3, as DNA: TGTGCCAGCTCACCACAACAGGGATCCTACGAGCAGTACTTC.

This chain links TRBV28 with TRBJ1-5, with D possibly TRBD1 on 5 matching bases. There are 14 residues in the CDR3. Trimming left V 1 base short and J 10 bases short, with 14 bases between. From germline, CDR1 is MDHEN and CDR2 SYDVKM. This chain's CDR3 is CASSLSREGDPQHF. For the CDR3, the DNA is TGTGCCAGCAGTTTATCCAGGGAAGGAGATCCCCAGCATTTT.

This chain links TRBV28 with TRBJ2-1; the match to TRBD2 covers 9 bases. V shed 4 bases, J shed 8 bases, and the junction held 12 bases outside the gene matches. The CDR3 covers 16 residues. CDR1 and CDR2 from the germline V gene are MDHEN and SYDVKM. Here the CDR3 reads CASSSTGTSTLHEQFF. As DNA, the CDR3 is TGTGCCAGCAGTTCCACCGGGACTAGCACTTTACATGAGCAGTTCTTC.

V usage is TRBV6-1 and J usage is TRBJ2-1, with D hard to call. Germline values: CDR1 MNHNS, CDR2 SASEGT. The CDR3 consists of 16 residues. The V and J ends lost 1 base and 0 bases respectively, with 10 bases between them. CDR3 sequence reads: CASSEGDLYSYNEQFF. The CDR3 DNA follows: TGTGCCAGCAGTGAAGGGGATTTATACTCCTACAATGAGCAGTTCTTC.